The rows below give T cell receptor beta chains drawn from one sample of a study of glioma-infiltrating T cells after dendritic cell vaccination. This table comes from immunoSEQ multiplex PCR, and its TCRdb copy is limited to in-frame clones, with some not included. Among about 58,000 clones listed, 85% to 90% were seen once. The starting material was blood, obtained after dendritic cell vaccination. The source is a human donor with glioblastoma. Each CDR3 is given with its conserved first and last residue. Fields, in order: J gene, D gene, V gene, clone size, CDR3 protein, CDR3 DNA. A D gene is named only where the DNA matches it firmly. The size of a clone is reported for some rows only, either as once, few or many, or as a class for expanded clones.

>TRBJ1-6|.|TRBV19|.
CASGLAGNSPLHF
TGTGCCAGTGGCCTGGCAGGGAATTCACCCCTCCACTTT
>TRBJ2-3|TRBD2|TRBV5-1|.
CASRVSGGLRDTQYF
TGCGCCAGCAGAGTTTCGGGGGGGCTCAGAGATACGCAGTATTTT
>TRBJ2-5|.|TRBV7-9|.
CASSSTGNQETQYF
TGTGCCAGCAGCTCCACAGGGAATCAAGAGACCCAGTACTTC
>TRBJ2-2|.|TRBV11-3|.
CASDTGFSGELFF
TGTGCCAGCGATACGGGGTTTTCCGGGGAGCTGTTTTTT
>TRBJ2-2|.|TRBV21-1|.
CASSKGGGPPATGELFF
TGTGCCAGCAGCAAAGGAGGGGGCCCCCCCGCCACCGGGGAGCTGTTTTTT
>TRBJ2-1|.|TRBV5-4|once
CASSPTGSSYNEQFF
TGTGCCAGCAGCCCCACAGGGAGCTCCTACAATGAGCAGTTCTTC
>TRBJ2-1|.|TRBV10-3|once
CAISTRDNEQFF
TGTGCCATCAGTACTAGGGACAATGAGCAGTTCTTC
>TRBJ1-4|.|TRBV7-9|few
CASRYEGSNEKLFF
TGTGCCAGCAGATACGAGGGAAGCAATGAAAAACTGTTTTTT
>TRBJ1-5|.|TRBV5-1|.
CASRVDPGLTYQPQHF
TGCGCCAGCCGAGTCGATCCGGGACTGACCTACCAGCCCCAGCATTTT
>TRBJ1-6|.|TRBV28|.
CASSLPPGDSPLHF
TGTGCCAGCAGTTTACCCCCGGGTGATTCACCCCTCCACTTT
>TRBJ1-2|TRBD1|TRBV6-5|.
CASRYRTGGYGYTF
TGTGCCAGCAGGTATAGGACAGGGGGCTACGGCTACACCTTC
>TRBJ2-3|TRBD2|TRBV7-3|.
CASSVTSGGGTDTQYF
TGTGCCAGCAGCGTGACTAGCGGGGGTGGCACAGATACGCAGTATTTT
>TRBJ2-1|TRBD2|TRBV5-8|.
CASSLGTSASYNEQFF
TGTGCCAGCAGCTTGGGGACTAGCGCTTCATACAATGAGCAGTTCTTC
>TRBJ2-5|TRBD2|TRBV29-1|.
CSASLAGVRWETQYF
TGCAGCGCCTCCCTAGCGGGGGTCCGTTGGGAGACCCAGTACTTC
>TRBJ1-1|.|TRBV7-9|.
CASSTGPKGAFF
TGTGCCAGCAGTACCGGGCCCAAGGGGGCTTTCTTT
>TRBJ2-1|.|TRBV9|once
CASSPASYNEQFF
TGTGCCAGCAGCCCAGCTAGTTACAATGAGCAGTTCTTC
>TRBJ2-4|.|TRBV6-5|.
CASSYATAGKNIQYF
TGTGCCAGCAGTTACGCCACAGCGGGCAAAAACATTCAGTACTTC
>TRBJ2-5|.|TRBV27|.
CASSPPYQETQYF
TGTGCCAGCAGTCCCCCGTACCAAGAGACCCAGTACTTC
>TRBJ2-1|.|TRBV7-2|.
CASSLAADIYNEQFF
TGTGCCAGCAGCTTAGCAGCGGATATCTACAATGAGCAGTTCTTC
>TRBJ1-6|.|TRBV14|medium-sized
CASAFWNSYNSPLHF
TGTGCCAGCGCATTCTGGAACAGCTATAATTCACCCCTCCACTTT
>TRBJ1-6|TRBD1|TRBV7-2|.
CASSPTTGTVNSPLHF
TGTGCCAGCAGCCCAACCACCGGGACAGTTAATTCACCCCTCCACTTT
>TRBJ2-7|.|TRBV25-1|.
CASMESSYEQYF
TGTGCCAGCATGGAGAGCTCCTACGAGCAGTACTTC
>TRBJ2-6|TRBD1|TRBV4-2|few
CASSQPGQVHSGANVLTF
TGTGCCAGCAGCCAACCGGGACAGGTGCACTCTGGGGCCAACGTCCTGACTTTC
>TRBJ2-7|TRBD2|TRBV6-1|.
CASSDLPSSGAFYEQYF
TGTGCCAGCAGTGATTTACCCTCTAGCGGGGCCTTCTACGAGCAGTACTTC
>TRBJ2-5|.|TRBV10-3|.
CAISEPGIQETQYF
TGTGCCATCAGTGAGCCAGGGATCCAAGAGACCCAGTACTTC
>TRBJ2-2|.|TRBV7-9|.
CASQRGLPTGELFF
TGTGCCAGCCAGCGTGGACTTCCCACCGGGGAGCTGTTTTTT
>TRBJ2-3|.|TRBV15|.
CATSLITDTQYF
TGTGCCACCAGCTTAATCACAGATACGCAGTATTTT
>TRBJ1-2|.|TRBV5-4|.
CASSFDRRGYTF
TGTGCCAGCAGCTTTGACAGGCGAGGCTACACCTTC
>TRBJ2-7|TRBD1|TRBV4-3|.
CASSQGTTGIHEQYF
TGCGCCAGCAGCCAAGGGACGACAGGGATCCACGAGCAGTACTTC
>TRBJ1-5|.|TRBV30|.
CAWSRGRVNQPQHF
TGTGCCTGGAGTCGCGGCAGGGTCAATCAGCCCCAGCATTTT
>TRBJ2-7|.|TRBV7-2|.
CASSSLLNSYEQYF
TGTGCCAGCAGCTCCCTACTCAATTCCTACGAGCAGTACTTC
>TRBJ1-1|TRBD1|TRBV25-1|.
CASSETGGTSEAFF
TGTGCCAGCAGTGAAACAGGGGGAACCTCGGAAGCTTTCTTT
>TRBJ1-2|TRBD1|TRBV6-6|.
CASRPQGALNPYGYTF
TGTGCCAGCAGGCCACAGGGGGCCCTCAACCCATATGGCTACACCTTC
>TRBJ2-7|TRBD2|TRBV14|.
CASSPPGGYLYYEQYF
TGTGCCAGCAGCCCCCCGGGGGGGTACCTTTACTACGAGCAGTACTTC
>TRBJ1-5|.|TRBV19|few
CASSIPQVGSNQPQHF
TGTGCCAGTAGTATCCCTCAGGTTGGGAGCAATCAGCCCCAGCATTTT
>TRBJ2-7|.|TRBV28|.
CASSSPTVPHEQYF
TGTGCCAGCAGTTCCCCAACAGTTCCCCACGAGCAGTACTTC
>TRBJ1-2|TRBD1|TRBV10-3|few
CAISEGTGPSYGYTF
TGTGCCATCAGTGAGGGGACAGGGCCGAGCTATGGCTACACCTTC
>TRBJ2-3|TRBD1|TRBV9|.
CASSVQGVGTDTQYF
TGTGCCAGCAGCGTCCAGGGGGTAGGCACAGATACGCAGTATTTT
>TRBJ2-7|TRBD1|TRBV11-1|.
CASSITGTASYEQYF
TGTGCCAGCAGCATAACCGGGACAGCCTCCTACGAGCAGTACTTC
>TRBJ1-2|.|TRBV30|.
CAWSVRGGIGYTF
TGTGCCTGGAGTGTACGGGGGGGTATCGGCTACACCTTC
>TRBJ2-1|.|TRBV11-2|.
CATLDKPIKTDYNEQFF
TGTGCCACATTGGACAAGCCCATAAAAACAGACTACAATGAGCAGTTCTTC
>TRBJ2-5|.|TRBV11-2|.
CASSSIQGKETQYF
TGTGCCAGCAGCTCGATACAGGGTAAAGAGACCCAGTACTTC
>TRBJ2-7|.|TRBV15|.
CATSRDLAVSYEQYF
TGTGCCACCAGCAGAGATCTGGCTGTGTCCTACGAGCAGTACTTC
>TRBJ2-2|.|TRBV4-2|.
CASSQEAGQNTGELFF
TGTGCCAGCAGCCAAGAGGCCGGACAGAACACCGGGGAGCTGTTTTTT
>TRBJ2-2|TRBD1|TRBV9|.
CASSVGTGVGGELFF
TGTGCCAGCAGCGTAGGGACAGGGGTGGGCGGGGAGCTGTTTTTT
>TRBJ1-2|TRBD1|TRBV5-1|.
CASSLEQGSGYTF
TGCGCCAGCAGCTTAGAACAGGGGAGTGGCTACACCTTC
>TRBJ1-1|TRBD1|TRBV14|.
CASSQDLGQVSTEAFF
TGTGCCAGCAGCCAAGATCTGGGACAGGTGAGCACTGAAGCTTTCTTT
>TRBJ2-7|TRBD2|TRBV4-3|.
CASSQGLLAGDEQYF
TGCGCCAGCAGCCAAGGACTGCTAGCGGGGGACGAGCAGTACTTC
>TRBJ2-3|TRBD2|TRBV12-5|.
CASGLGRGGSGNTQYF
TGTGCTAGTGGTTTGGGGCGGGGGGGCTCTGGAAATACGCAGTATTTT
>TRBJ2-6|TRBD1|TRBV5-1|few
CASSLGQGRSGANVLTF
TGCGCCAGCAGCCTAGGACAGGGGCGCTCTGGGGCCAACGTCCTGACTTTC
>TRBJ1-3|.|TRBV5-4|once
CASSRSGNTIYF
TGTGCCAGCAGTCGGTCTGGAAACACCATATATTTT
>TRBJ2-7|.|TRBV12-5|.
CASGMTDGAYEQYF
TGTGCTAGTGGAATGACGGACGGGGCCTACGAGCAGTACTTC
>TRBJ1-6|.|TRBV9|.
CASSPSRGINSPLHF
TGTGCCAGCAGCCCCTCGCGAGGTATTAATTCACCCCTCCACTTT
>TRBJ2-7|.|TRBV7-6|.
CASSSRGGEQYF
TGTGCCAGCAGCTCCCGCGGTGGCGAGCAGTACTTC
>TRBJ2-3|.|TRBV12-5|.
CASGFADTQYF
TGTGCTAGTGGTTTCGCAGATACGCAGTATTTT